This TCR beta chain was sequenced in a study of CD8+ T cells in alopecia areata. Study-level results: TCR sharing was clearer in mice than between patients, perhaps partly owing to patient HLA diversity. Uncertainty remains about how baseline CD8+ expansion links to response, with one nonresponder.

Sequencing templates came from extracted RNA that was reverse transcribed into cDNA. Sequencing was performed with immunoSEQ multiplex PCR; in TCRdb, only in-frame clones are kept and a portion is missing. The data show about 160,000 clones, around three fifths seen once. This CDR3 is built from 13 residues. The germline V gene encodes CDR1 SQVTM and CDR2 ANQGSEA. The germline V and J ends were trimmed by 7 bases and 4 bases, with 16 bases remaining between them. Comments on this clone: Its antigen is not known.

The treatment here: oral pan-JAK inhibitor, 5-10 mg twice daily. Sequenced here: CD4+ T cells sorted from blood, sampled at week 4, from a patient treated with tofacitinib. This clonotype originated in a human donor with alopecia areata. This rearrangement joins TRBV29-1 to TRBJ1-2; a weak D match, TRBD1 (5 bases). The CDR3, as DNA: TGCAGCGCTGTTTTCGGGACGGCCTATGGCTACACCTTC. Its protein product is CSAVFGTAYGYTF.